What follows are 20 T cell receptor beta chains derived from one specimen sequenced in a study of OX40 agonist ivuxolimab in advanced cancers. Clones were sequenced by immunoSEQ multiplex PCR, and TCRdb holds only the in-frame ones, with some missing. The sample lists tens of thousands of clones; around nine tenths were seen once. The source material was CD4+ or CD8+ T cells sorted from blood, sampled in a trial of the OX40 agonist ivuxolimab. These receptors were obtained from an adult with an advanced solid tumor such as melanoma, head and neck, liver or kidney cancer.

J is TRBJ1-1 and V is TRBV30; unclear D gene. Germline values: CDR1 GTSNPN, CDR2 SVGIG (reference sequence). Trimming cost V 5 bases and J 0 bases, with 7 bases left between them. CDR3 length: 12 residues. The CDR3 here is CAWSSMNTEAFF. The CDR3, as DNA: TGTGCCTGGTCCTCAATGAACACTGAAGCTTTCTTT.

The chain's CDR3 is CASSLERATQYF. The CDR3 DNA follows: TGTGCCAGCAGCTTGGAGCGGGCTACGCAGTACTTC. The rearrangement uses TRBV5-5 and TRBJ2-7, with D perhaps TRBD2 (6 bases). The V end lost 0 bases, the J end lost 9 bases, and 10 bases lay between the germline ends. The germline V gene has CDR1 SGHKS and CDR2 YYEKEE (reference sequence). This CDR3 has 12 amino acids.

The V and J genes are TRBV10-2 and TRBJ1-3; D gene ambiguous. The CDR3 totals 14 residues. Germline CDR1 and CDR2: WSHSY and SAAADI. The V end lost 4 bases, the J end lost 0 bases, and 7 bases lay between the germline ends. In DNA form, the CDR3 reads TGCGCCAGCAGTGTTCGGAGCTCTGGAAACACCATATATTTT. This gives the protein CASSVRSSGNTIYF.

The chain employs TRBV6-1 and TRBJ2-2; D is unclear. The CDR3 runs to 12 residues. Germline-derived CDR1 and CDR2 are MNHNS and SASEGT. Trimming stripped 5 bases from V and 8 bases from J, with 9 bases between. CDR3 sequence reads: CASSTRFGELFF. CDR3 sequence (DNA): TGTGCCAGCAGTACGAGATTTGGGGAGCTGTTTTTT.

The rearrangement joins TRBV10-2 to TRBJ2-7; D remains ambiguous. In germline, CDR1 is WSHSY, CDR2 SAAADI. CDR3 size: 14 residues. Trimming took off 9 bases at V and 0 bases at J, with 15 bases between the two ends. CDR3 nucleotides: TGCGCCAGTGGTCGGCGAACGAGCTCCTACGAGCAGTACTTC. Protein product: CASGRRTSSYEQYF.

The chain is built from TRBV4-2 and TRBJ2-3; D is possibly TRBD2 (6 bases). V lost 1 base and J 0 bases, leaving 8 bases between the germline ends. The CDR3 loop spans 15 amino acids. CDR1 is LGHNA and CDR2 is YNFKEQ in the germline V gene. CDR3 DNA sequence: TGTGCCAGCAGCCAAGTAGCGGCAAGCACAGATACGCAGTATTTT. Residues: CASSQVAASTDTQYF.

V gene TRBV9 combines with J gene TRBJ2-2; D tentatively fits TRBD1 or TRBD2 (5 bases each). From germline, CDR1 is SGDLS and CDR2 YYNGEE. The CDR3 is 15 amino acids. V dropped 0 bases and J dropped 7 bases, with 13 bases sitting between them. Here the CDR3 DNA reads TGTGCCAGCAGCGTAGAGGGACCCCCAGGCGGGGAGCTGTTTTTT. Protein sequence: CASSVEGPPGGELFF. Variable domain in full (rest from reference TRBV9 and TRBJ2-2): DSGVTQTPKHLITATGQRVTLRCSPRSGDLSVYWYQQSLDQGLQFLIQYYNGEERAKGNILERFSAQQFPDLHSELNLSSLELGDSALYFCASSVEGPPGGELFFGEGSRLTVL.

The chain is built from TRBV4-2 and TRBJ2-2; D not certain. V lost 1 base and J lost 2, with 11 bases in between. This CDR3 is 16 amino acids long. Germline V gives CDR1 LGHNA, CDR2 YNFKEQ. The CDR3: CASSQGPGLNTGELFF. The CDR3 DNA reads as TGTGCCAGCAGCCAAGGCCCGGGCCTCAACACCGGGGAGCTGTTTTTT.

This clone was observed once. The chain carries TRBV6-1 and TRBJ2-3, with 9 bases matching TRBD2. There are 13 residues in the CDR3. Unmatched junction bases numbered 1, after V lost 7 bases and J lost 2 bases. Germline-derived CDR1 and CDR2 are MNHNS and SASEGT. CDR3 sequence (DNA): TGTGCCAGCAAGCGGGGGGACACAGATACGCAGTATTTT. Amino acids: CASKRGDTDTQYF.

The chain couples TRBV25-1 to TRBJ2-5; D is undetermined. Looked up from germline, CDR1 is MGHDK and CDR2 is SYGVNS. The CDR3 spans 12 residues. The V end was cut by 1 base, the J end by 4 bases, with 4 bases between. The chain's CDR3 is CASSELGETQYF. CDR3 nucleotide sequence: TGTGCCAGCAGTGAATTAGGAGAGACCCAGTACTTC.

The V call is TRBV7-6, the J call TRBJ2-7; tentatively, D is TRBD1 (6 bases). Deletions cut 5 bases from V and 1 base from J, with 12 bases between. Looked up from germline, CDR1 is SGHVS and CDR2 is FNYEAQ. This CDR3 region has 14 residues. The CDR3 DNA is TGTGCCAGCAGCCACAGACAGGCGTCCTACGAGCAGTACTTC. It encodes CASSHRQASYEQYF.

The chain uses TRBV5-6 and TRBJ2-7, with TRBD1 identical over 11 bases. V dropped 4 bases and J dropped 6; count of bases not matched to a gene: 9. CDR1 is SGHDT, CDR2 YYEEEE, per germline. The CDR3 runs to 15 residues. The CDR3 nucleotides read TGTGCCAGCAGCAGAGGACAGGGGGCGTTGGTCGAGCAGTACTTC. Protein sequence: CASSRGQGALVEQYF.

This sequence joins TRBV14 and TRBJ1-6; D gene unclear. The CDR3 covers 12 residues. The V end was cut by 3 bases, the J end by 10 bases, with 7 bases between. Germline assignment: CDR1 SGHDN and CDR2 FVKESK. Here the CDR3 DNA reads TGTGCCAGCAGCCATCCAAGGTCACCCCTCCACTTT. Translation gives CASSHPRSPLHF.

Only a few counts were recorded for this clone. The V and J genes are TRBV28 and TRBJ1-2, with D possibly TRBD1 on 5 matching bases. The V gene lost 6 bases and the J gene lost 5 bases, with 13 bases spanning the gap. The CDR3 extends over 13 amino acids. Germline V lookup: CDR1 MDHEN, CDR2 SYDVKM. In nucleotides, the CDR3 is TGTGCCAGCAGACCGGGGGAACAATATGGCTACACCTTC. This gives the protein CASRPGEQYGYTF.

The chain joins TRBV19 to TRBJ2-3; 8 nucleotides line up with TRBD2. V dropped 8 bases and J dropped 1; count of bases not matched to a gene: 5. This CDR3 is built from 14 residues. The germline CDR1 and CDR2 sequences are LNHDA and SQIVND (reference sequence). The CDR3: CASSPRGGTDTQYF. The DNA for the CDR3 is TGTGCCAGTTCCCCGCGGGGGGGCACAGATACGCAGTATTTT. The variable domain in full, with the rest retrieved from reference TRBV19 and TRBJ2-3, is DGGITQSPKYLFRKEGQNVTLSCEQNLNHDAMYWYRQDPGQGLRLIYYSQIVNDFQKGDIAEGYSVSREKKESFPLTVTSAQKNPTAFYLCASSPRGGTDTQYFGPGTRLTVL.

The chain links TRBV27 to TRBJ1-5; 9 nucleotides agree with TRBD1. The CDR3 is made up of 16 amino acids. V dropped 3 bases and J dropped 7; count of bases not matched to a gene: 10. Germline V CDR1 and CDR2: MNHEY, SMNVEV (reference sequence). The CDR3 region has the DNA TGTGCCAGCAGTTTTGGGGGACAGGGCCCCGGGCAGCCCCAGCATTTT. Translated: CASSFGGQGPGQPQHF.

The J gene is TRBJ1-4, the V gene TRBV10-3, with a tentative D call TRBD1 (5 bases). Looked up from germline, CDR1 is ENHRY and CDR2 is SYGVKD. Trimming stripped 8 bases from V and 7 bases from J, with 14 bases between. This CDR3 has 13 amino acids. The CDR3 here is CAIRAGRGEKLFF. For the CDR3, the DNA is TGTGCCATCCGGGCAGGGAGGGGTGAAAAACTGTTTTTT.

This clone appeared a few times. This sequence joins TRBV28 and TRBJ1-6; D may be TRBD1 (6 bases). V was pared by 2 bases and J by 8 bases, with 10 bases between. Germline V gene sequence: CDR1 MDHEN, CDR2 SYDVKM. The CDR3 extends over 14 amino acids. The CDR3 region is CASSLIGGYSPLHF. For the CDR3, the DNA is TGTGCCAGCAGTTTAATAGGGGGATATTCACCCCTCCACTTT.

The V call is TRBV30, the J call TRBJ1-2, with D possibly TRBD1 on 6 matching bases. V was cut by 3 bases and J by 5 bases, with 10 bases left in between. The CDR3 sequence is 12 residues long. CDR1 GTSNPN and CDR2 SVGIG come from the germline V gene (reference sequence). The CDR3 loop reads CAWSGQFYGYTF. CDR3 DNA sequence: TGTGCCTGGAGCGGACAGTTTTATGGCTACACCTTC.

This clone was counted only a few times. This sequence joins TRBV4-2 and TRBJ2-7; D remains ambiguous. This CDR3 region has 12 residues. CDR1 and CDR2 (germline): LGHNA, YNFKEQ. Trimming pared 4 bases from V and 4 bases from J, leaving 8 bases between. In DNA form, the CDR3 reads TGTGCCAGCAGCCCGTCGTCTTACGAGCAGTACTTC. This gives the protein CASSPSSYEQYF.